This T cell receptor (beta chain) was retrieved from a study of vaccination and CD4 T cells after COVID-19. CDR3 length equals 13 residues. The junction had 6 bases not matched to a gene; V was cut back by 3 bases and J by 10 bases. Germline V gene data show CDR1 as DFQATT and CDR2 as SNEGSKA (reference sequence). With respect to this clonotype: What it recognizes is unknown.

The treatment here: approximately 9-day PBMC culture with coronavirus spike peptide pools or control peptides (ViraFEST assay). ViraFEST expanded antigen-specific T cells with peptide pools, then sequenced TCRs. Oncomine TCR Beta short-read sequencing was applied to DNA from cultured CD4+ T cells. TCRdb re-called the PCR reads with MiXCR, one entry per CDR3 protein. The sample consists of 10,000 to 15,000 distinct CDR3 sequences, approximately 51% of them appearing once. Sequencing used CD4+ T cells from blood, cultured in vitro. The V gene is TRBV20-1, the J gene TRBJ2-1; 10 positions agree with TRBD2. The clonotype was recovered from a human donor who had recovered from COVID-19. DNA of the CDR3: TGCAGTGCTAGTTTAGCGGGGGGCCGGGAGCAGTTCTTC. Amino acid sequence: CSASLAGGREQFF.